At least ten counts were recorded for the clone carrying this TCR beta chain. The target antigen is unknown. The sample is drawn from a study of response to subunit inactivated influenza vaccine. Overall study findings and caveats: Each seasonal influenza vaccination, the authors suggested, recruits few new T cells.

TCRdb fed the RT-PCR reads into MiXCR, producing one record per CDR3 protein. The data show some 850,000 distinct CDR3 sequences, about 18% seen once. The specimen was PBMCs from blood, collected about 5 days after vaccination. The clonotype originates from a man aged 45-65 years who received an inactivated influenza vaccine.

CDR3 region: CASSLGDRGNEQYF. Written as DNA, the CDR3 is TGTGCCAGCAGTTTAGGGGACAGGGGGAACGAGCAGTACTTC. The chain uses TRBV28 and TRBJ2-7; 11 bases map to TRBD1. The germline V gene has CDR1 MDHEN and CDR2 SYDVKM. V lost 2 bases and J lost 5; bases outside the gene matches: 2. This CDR3 is 14 amino acids long.